This entry lists 21 T cell receptor beta chains sequenced from one sample in a study of CD8+CD57+ T cells in acquired aplastic anemia. The template for TCR beta VDJ and CDR3 sequence profiling was genomic DNA. TCRdb fed the reads into MiXCR, producing one record per CDR3 protein. The sample holds roughly 180,000 distinct CDR3 sequences; 45% to 50% are singletons and the top ten take about 2.9%. Sequenced material: sorted CD4+, CD8+, or CD8+CD57+ T cells (not recorded which) from PBMCs. These receptors all stem from a human donor in good health.

Remarks on this clonotype: A much larger clone is a single base away; this may be a read error. The chain carries TRBV7-4 and TRBJ1-2; D unclear. The V end lost 3 bases, the J end lost 1 base, and 15 bases lay between the germline ends. The CDR3 length is 16 residues. Germline V gives CDR1 SGHVT, CDR2 SQSDAQ. CDR3 coding DNA: TGTGCCAGCAGCTTTTCGCGGGTACGGCTTAACTATGGCTACACCTTC. As protein: CASSFSRVRLNYGYTF.

This clonotype was recorded at least ten times. This rearrangement joins TRBV20-1 to TRBJ2-3; D unresolved. Germline CDR1 reads DFQATT; CDR2 reads SNEGSKA (reference sequence). The CDR3 sequence is 17 residues long. V lost 0 bases, J lost 2 bases, and 18 bases lay in between. The CDR3 bases are TGCAGTGCTAGAGATCCCCTGACGTCTACCCTCACAGATACGCAGTATTTT. It encodes CSARDPLTSTLTDTQYF.

This clonotype was picked up many times. The gene calls are TRBV12-3 or TRBV12-4 and TRBJ1-1; D ambiguous. There are 14 residues in the CDR3. The V end was cut by 6 bases, the J end by 4 bases, with 15 bases between. This chain's CDR3 is CASRASWGGTEAFF. CDR3 DNA sequence: TGTGCCAGCAGAGCCAGCTGGGGAGGCACTGAAGCTTTCTTT.

Here the CDR3 reads CASSLAGLLYEQYF. The CDR3 DNA reads as TGTGCCAGCAGCTTAGCCGGATTACTCTACGAGCAGTACTTC. The chain is built from TRBV7-8 and TRBJ2-7; D remains ambiguous. The CDR3 has 14 residues. Trimming shortened V by 0 bases and J by 3 bases, and 9 bases separated the two germline ends. Germline CDR1 is SGHVS and CDR2 is FQNEAQ.

This chain connects TRBV24-1 to TRBJ2-3; 9 bases are a match to TRBD2. The CDR3 is 15 residues long. The V and J ends lost 4 bases and 11 bases, in that order; junction bases with no gene match: 12. Germline assignment: CDR1 KGHDR and CDR2 SFDVKD. In DNA form, the CDR3 reads TGTGCCACCAGTGAGCTAGCGGGGAGAAACAATGAGCAGTATTTT. This translates into CATSELAGRNNEQYF.

This clonotype has a count of ten or more. This chain links TRBV4-1 with TRBJ2-6, with a tentative D call TRBD1 (5 bases). Trimming took off 1 base at V and 1 base at J, with 17 bases between the two ends. Germline-derived CDR1 and CDR2 are MGHRA and YSYEKL. This CDR3 spans 19 amino acids. In DNA, the CDR3 is TGCGCCAGCAGCCAAGGCCGACCTGACAGAGCTTCTGGGGCCAACGTCCTGACTTTC. It yields the protein CASSQGRPDRASGANVLTF.

About this clonotype: At one end, the junction sequence differs from germline, possibly due to a read error. The J gene is TRBJ2-7, the V gene TRBV20-1; 10 bases are shared with TRBD1. The length of the CDR3 is 12 residues. CDR1 and CDR2 (germline): DFQATT, SNEGSKA (reference sequence). CDR3 DNA sequence: TGCAATGCTCCGACAGGGGGCTATGAGCAGTACTTC. It translates to CNAPTGGYEQYF.

This clonotype was picked up many times. The V call is TRBV20-1, the J call TRBJ1-1; 8 bases match TRBD1. This CDR3 is 14 amino acids long. From germline, CDR1 is DFQATT and CDR2 SNEGSKA (reference sequence). V lost 2 bases, J lost 5 bases, and 7 bases stayed unmatched. This CDR3 is CSARYRGRSTEAFF. CDR3 bases: TGCAGTGCTAGATACAGGGGGAGGTCGACTGAAGCTTTCTTT.

This clonotype has a count of ten or more. The chain combines TRBV5-4 with TRBJ2-2; 7 bases fit TRBD2. The CDR3 is 17 amino acids. V lost 2 bases, J lost 9 bases, and 16 bases stayed unmatched. Per the germline V gene, CDR1 is SGHNT and CDR2 is YYREEE (reference sequence). The CDR3 DNA sequence: TGTGCCAGCAGCTTCGGGCAAGGGAGGGCCGGAAACAGGGAGCTGTTTTTT. This sequence encodes CASSFGQGRAGNRELFF.

The chain couples TRBV10-1 to TRBJ2-7; D is perhaps TRBD2 (5 bases). Germline V gives CDR1 WNHNN, CDR2 SYGVQD (reference sequence). V was trimmed by 6 bases and J by 5 bases, leaving 17 bases between them. The CDR3 is made up of 14 amino acids. DNA for the CDR3: TGCGCCAGCAGCTTACTAGAGAACGAGGACGAGCAGTACTTC. This sequence encodes CASSLLENEDEQYF.

This clonotype came up many times. The rearrangement joins TRBV20-1 to TRBJ2-1; 9 positions agree with TRBD2. The CDR3 runs to 14 residues. Germline CDR1 reads DFQATT; CDR2 reads SNEGSKA (reference sequence). Trimming at V came to 2 bases and at J to 9 bases, leaving 8 bases not matched to a gene. In DNA form, the CDR3 reads TGCAGTGCTAGATTCAGCGGGAGGAGAGTTGAGCAGTTCTTC. Translating it yields CSARFSGRRVEQFF.

This clonotype showed up many times. V and J are TRBV20-1 and TRBJ1-1, with D uncertain. Germline values: CDR1 DFQATT, CDR2 SNEGSKA (reference sequence). Trimming took off 0 bases at V and 6 bases at J, with 11 bases between the two ends. This CDR3 region has 13 residues. CDR3 in DNA: TGCAGTGCTAGAGAAATGGCGAGATCTGAAGCTTTCTTT. Amino acid sequence: CSAREMARSEAFF.

This chain links TRBV10-3 with TRBJ1-6; D remains ambiguous. Trimming took off 2 bases at V and 8 bases at J, with 7 bases between the two ends. Germline values: CDR1 ENHRY, CDR2 SYGVKD. The CDR3 contains 13 residues. CDR3 region: CAISERNDSPLHF. The CDR3, as DNA: TGTGCCATCAGTGAGAGGAACGATTCACCCCTCCACTTT.

This chain links TRBV12-3 or TRBV12-4 with TRBJ1-2; tentative D call: TRBD1 (5 bases). This CDR3 spans 12 amino acids. V lost 5 bases to trimming and J lost 7 bases, with 11 bases between them. In DNA, the CDR3 is TGTGCCAGCAGTATTAATACAGGTGGCTACACCTTC. The encoded protein is CASSINTGGYTF.

The chain is built from TRBV7-8 and TRBJ1-1; 8 bases agree with TRBD1. The ends lost 2 bases at V and 2 bases at J; junction bases unmatched: 10. CDR1 and CDR2 from the germline V gene are SGHVS and FQNEAQ. CDR3 length: 17 amino acids. The CDR3 coding sequence is TGTGCCAGCAGCTTACCATACGGGCAGGGGGCAAACACTGAAGCTTTCTTT. This gives the protein CASSLPYGQGANTEAFF.

At least ten counts were recorded for this clonotype. The V gene is TRBV20-1, the J gene TRBJ1-1; 8 nucleotides match TRBD1. The V segment lost 3 bases and the J segment 1 base; nucleotides outside the gene matches: 7. There are 15 residues in the CDR3. CDR1 and CDR2 (germline): DFQATT, SNEGSKA (reference sequence). This chain's CDR3 is CSARPRGRPNTEAFF. The CDR3 nucleotides read TGCAGTGCTAGGCCCAGGGGGCGGCCGAACACTGAAGCTTTCTTT.

The table lists this clonotype with many counts. V is TRBV7-6 and J is TRBJ2-1; TRBD2 matches 7 bases. Germline V gives CDR1 SGHVS, CDR2 FNYEAQ. V lost 4 bases, J lost 0 bases, and 3 bases stayed unmatched. CDR3 size: 15 residues. CDR3 loop: CASSSLADSYNEQFF. CDR3 bases: TGTGCCAGCAGCTCCCTAGCGGACTCCTACAATGAGCAGTTCTTC.

The CDR3 DNA reads TGTGCCATCAGTGAGGGGAAGGCAGTCCAAGAGACCCAGTACTTC. Its translation is CAISEGKAVQETQYF. V usage is TRBV10-3 and J usage is TRBJ2-5; D gene unclear. This CDR3 region has 15 residues. In germline, CDR1 is ENHRY, CDR2 SYGVKD. Deletions cut 2 bases from V and 1 base from J, with 11 bases between.

J is TRBJ1-2 and V is TRBV25-1; D may be TRBD1 (5 bases). The CDR3 runs 13 residues. Per the germline V gene, CDR1 is MGHDK and CDR2 is SYGVNS. The V and J ends lost 4 bases and 3 bases respectively, with 9 bases between them. As DNA, the CDR3 is TGTGCCAGCAGTGTGGGCAGGGACTATGGCTACACCTTC. It specifies CASSVGRDYGYTF.

This clonotype was detected many times. The rearrangement uses TRBV4-3 and TRBJ2-2, with TRBD2 identical over 11 bases. After removal of 1 base from V and 5 bases from J, the junction contained 0 bases not matched to a gene. The CDR3 runs to 15 residues. Germline V lookup: CDR1 LGHNA, CDR2 YSLEER. In DNA, the CDR3 is TGCGCCAGCAGCCAAGGGACTAGCGGGACCGGGGAGCTGTTTTTT. Its protein is CASSQGTSGTGELFF.

This clonotype was seen many times. The chain combines TRBV9 with TRBJ1-4; no clear D gene. Germline lookup yields CDR1 SGDLS and CDR2 YYNGEE. CDR3 length: 17 residues. Trimming shortened V by 2 bases and J by 3 bases, and 17 bases separated the two germline ends. For the CDR3, the DNA is TGTGCCAGCAGCGTTTCCCCCGTTGATGGGCCTAATGAAAAACTGTTTTTT. Its translation: CASSVSPVDGPNEKLFF.